The 9 T cell receptor beta chains listed next were all sequenced from one sample in a study of OX40 agonist ivuxolimab in advanced cancers. Sequencing was performed with immunoSEQ multiplex PCR; in TCRdb, only in-frame clones are kept and a portion is missing. Among approximately 70,000 clones listed, roughly 83% were seen once. The material was CD4+ or CD8+ T cells sorted from blood, obtained in a trial of the OX40 agonist ivuxolimab. The receptors derive from an adult with an advanced solid tumor such as melanoma, head and neck, liver or kidney cancer.

The genes are TRBV5-1 and TRBJ1-1, with D uncertain. CDR3 length equals 14 residues. V lost 1 base, J lost 3 bases, and 10 bases lay in between. The germline CDR1 and CDR2 sequences are SGHRS and YFSETQ. For the CDR3, the DNA is TGCGCCAGCAGCTTGTCGTCGCGGGACACTGAAGCTTTCTTT. It codes for CASSLSSRDTEAFF.

V usage is TRBV2 and J usage is TRBJ2-3, with 9 nucleotides matching TRBD2. Germline V lookup: CDR1 SNHLY, CDR2 FYNNEI. Germline trimming cut 3 bases from V and 7 bases from J; bases unmatched to any gene: 8. The CDR3 extends over 15 amino acids. The CDR3 DNA reads TGTGCCAGCAGTGAGGGTAGCGGGGGTAGATATACGCAGTATTTT. It is translated as CASSEGSGGRYTQYF.

The chain joins TRBV4-3 to TRBJ2-4; D call uncertain. This CDR3 has 16 amino acids. CDR1 and CDR2 (germline): LGHNA, YSLEER. Trimming stripped 0 bases from V and 7 bases from J, with 16 bases between. The CDR3 nucleotides are TGCGCCAGCAGCCAAGACACAAGACTGGCCCCTAACATTCAGTACTTC. This sequence encodes CASSQDTRLAPNIQYF.

V is TRBV11-2 and J is TRBJ2-5, with 8 bases fitting TRBD2. The trim removed 5 bases at V and 5 bases at J, leaving 7 bases unmatched. The CDR3 contains 14 residues. Germline CDR1 reads SGHAT; CDR2 reads FQNNGV. CDR3 loop: CASSLGTRSETQYF. CDR3 coding DNA: TGTGCCAGCAGCCTCGGGACTAGGTCCGAGACCCAGTACTTC. Using reference TRBV11-2 and TRBJ2-5 for the parts outside the CDR3, the full variable domain is EAGVAQSPRYKIIEKRQSVAFWCNPISGHATLYWYQQILGQGPKLLIQFQNNGVVDDSQLPKDRFSAERLKGVDSTLKIQPAKLEDSAVYLCASSLGTRSETQYFGPGTRLLVL.

V is TRBV5-1 and J is TRBJ2-7; 7 bases align to TRBD1. The CDR3 totals 16 residues. Losses at the gene ends were 5 bases for V and 3 bases for J; bases not matched to a gene: 14. CDR1 and CDR2 (germline): SGHRS, YFSETQ. CDR3 coding DNA: TGCGCCAGCAGTTTCGCCCCCCTGACAGGGATCTACGAGCAGTACTTC. Its translation is CASSFAPLTGIYEQYF.

This clone was seen only a few times. The V gene is TRBV10-1, the J gene TRBJ1-2, with 8 bases lining up with TRBD1. The CDR3 is 13 residues long. With 4 bases clipped from V and 3 bases from J, the junction kept 1 base outside the gene matches. The V gene's germline CDR1 is WNHNN and CDR2 SYGVQD (reference sequence). The CDR3, as DNA: TGCGCCAGCAGTGCGGGACAGGACTATGGCTACACCTTC. Its protein product is CASSAGQDYGYTF.

The chain uses TRBV7-2 and TRBJ2-1; no reliable D call. V lost 6 bases and J 8 bases, leaving 14 bases between the germline ends. Germline CDR1 and CDR2: SGHTA and FQGNSA. CDR3 length: 13 residues. CDR3 residues: CASRLAPLYEQFF. Here the CDR3 DNA reads TGTGCCAGCAGGTTGGCCCCCCTCTATGAGCAGTTCTTC. Using reference TRBV7-2 and TRBJ2-1 for the parts outside the CDR3, the full variable domain is GAGVSQSPSNKVTEKGKDVELRCDPISGHTALYWYRQSLGQGLEFLIYFQGNSAPDKSGLPSDRFSAERTGGSVSTLTIQRTQQEDSAVYLCASRLAPLYEQFFGPGTRLTVL.

The J gene is TRBJ2-7, the V gene TRBV7-3; no clear D gene. Between the trimmed V and J ends, which lost 5 bases and 0 bases, there was a span of 8 bases. The CDR3 spans 13 residues. Germline V gene data show CDR1 as SGHTA and CDR2 as FQGTGA. Here the CDR3 reads CASSPGGSYEQYF. The CDR3 DNA follows: TGTGCCAGCAGCCCCGGTGGCTCCTACGAGCAGTACTTC.

The chain couples TRBV5-1 to TRBJ1-2; TRBD1 agrees at 8 bases. Per the germline V gene, CDR1 is SGHRS and CDR2 is YFSETQ. This CDR3 is 14 amino acids long. With V trimmed by 0 bases and J by 7 bases, 5 bases remained unmatched. CDR3 DNA: TGCGCCAGCAGCTTGGGACAGGGGCCGGGTGGCTACACCTTC. It codes for CASSLGQGPGGYTF.